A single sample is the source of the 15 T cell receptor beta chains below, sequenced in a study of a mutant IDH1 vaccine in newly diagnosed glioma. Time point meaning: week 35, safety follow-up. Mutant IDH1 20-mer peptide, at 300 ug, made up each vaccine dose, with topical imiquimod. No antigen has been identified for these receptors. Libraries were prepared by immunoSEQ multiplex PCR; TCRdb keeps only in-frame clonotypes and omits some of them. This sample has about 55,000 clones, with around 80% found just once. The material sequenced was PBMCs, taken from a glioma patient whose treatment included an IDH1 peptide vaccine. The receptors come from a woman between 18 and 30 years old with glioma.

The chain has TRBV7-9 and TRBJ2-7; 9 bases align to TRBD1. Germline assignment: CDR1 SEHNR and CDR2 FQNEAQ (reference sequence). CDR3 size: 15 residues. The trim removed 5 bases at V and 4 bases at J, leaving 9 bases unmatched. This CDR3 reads CASSGPGQGLYEQYF. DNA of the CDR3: TGTGCCAGCAGCGGACCGGGACAGGGTTTATACGAGCAGTACTTC.

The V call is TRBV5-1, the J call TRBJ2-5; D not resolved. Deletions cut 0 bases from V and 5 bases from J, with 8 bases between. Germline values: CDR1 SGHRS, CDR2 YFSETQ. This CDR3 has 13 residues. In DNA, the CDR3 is TGCGCCAGCAGCTTGGATATCGTCGAGACCCAGTACTTC. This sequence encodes CASSLDIVETQYF.

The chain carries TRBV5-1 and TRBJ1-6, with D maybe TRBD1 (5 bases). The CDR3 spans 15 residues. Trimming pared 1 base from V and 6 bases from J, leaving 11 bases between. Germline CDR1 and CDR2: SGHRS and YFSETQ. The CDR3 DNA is TGCGCCAGCAGCTTGCCGATCGGGACTAATTCACCCCTCCACTTT. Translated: CASSLPIGTNSPLHF.

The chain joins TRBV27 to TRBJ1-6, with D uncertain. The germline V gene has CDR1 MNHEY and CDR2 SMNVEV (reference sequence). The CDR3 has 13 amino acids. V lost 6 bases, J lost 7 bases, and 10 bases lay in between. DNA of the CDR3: TGTGCCAGCAGAACGGTGATAAATTCACCCCTCCACTTT. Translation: CASRTVINSPLHF.

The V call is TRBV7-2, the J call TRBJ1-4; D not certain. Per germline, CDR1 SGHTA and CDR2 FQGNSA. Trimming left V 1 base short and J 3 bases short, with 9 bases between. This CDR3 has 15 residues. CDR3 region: CASSLEGIANEKLFF. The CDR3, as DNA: TGTGCCAGCAGCTTAGAAGGGATAGCTAATGAAAAACTGTTTTTT.

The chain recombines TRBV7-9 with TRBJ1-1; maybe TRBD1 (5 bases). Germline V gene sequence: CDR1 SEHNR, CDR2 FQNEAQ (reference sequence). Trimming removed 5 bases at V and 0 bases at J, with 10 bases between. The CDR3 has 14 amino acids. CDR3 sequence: CASSPQEMNTEAFF. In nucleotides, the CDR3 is TGTGCCAGCAGCCCACAGGAAATGAACACTGAAGCTTTCTTT.

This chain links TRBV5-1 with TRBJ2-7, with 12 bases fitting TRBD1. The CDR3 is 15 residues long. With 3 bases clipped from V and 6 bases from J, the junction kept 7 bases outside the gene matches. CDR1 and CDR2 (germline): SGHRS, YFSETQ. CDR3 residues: CASSYKGQGAGEQYF. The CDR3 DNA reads TGCGCCAGCAGCTACAAGGGACAGGGGGCTGGCGAGCAGTACTTC. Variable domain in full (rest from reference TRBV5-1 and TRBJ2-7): KAGVTQTPRYLIKTRGQQVTLSCSPISGHRSVSWYQQTPGQGLQFLFEYFSETQRNKGNFPGRFSGRQFSNSRSEMNVSTLELGDSALYLCASSYKGQGAGEQYFGPGTRLTVT.

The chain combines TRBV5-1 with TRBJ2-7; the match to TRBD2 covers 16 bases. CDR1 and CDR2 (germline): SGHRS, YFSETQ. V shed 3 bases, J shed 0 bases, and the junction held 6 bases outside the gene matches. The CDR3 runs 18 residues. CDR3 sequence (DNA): TGCGCCAGCAGCTCGGGACTAGCGGGAGGGCCGAGCTCCTACGAGCAGTACTTC. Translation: CASSSGLAGGPSSYEQYF.

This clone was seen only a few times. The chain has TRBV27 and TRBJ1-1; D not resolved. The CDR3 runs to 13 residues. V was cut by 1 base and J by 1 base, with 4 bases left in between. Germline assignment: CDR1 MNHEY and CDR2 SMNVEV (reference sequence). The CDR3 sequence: CASSLFRNTEAFF. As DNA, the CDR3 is TGTGCCAGCAGTTTATTCCGGAACACTGAAGCTTTCTTT.

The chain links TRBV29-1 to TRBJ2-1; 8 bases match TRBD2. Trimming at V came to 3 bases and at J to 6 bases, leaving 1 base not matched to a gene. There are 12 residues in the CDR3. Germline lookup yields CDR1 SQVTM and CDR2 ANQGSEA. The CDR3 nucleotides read TGCAGCGTTGACGGGGGGGGCAATGAGCAGTTCTTC. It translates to CSVDGGGNEQFF.

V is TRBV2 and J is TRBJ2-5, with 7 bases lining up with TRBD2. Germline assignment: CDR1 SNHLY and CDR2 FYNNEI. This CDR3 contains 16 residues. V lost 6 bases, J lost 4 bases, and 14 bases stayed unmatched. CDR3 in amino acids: CASRALFGGDGETQYF. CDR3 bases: TGTGCCAGCAGGGCCCTTTTTGGGGGGGACGGAGAGACCCAGTACTTC.

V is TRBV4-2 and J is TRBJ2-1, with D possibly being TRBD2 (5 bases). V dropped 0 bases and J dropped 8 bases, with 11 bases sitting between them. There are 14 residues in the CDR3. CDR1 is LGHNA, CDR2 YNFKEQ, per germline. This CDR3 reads CASSQDRSGDEQFF. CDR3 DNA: TGTGCCAGCAGCCAAGATCGGAGCGGCGATGAGCAGTTCTTC.

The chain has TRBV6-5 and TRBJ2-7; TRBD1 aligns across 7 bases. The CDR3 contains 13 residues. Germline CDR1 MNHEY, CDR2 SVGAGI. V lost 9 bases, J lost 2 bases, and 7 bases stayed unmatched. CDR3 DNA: TGTGCCAGTACCGGACAGGCCCCCTACGAGCAGTACTTC. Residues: CASTGQAPYEQYF.

DNA for the CDR3: TGTGCCAGCTCCCCCGGGGCTGGCTACGAGCAGTACTTC. This sequence encodes CASSPGAGYEQYF. The chain carries TRBV18 and TRBJ2-7, with D perhaps given as TRBD1 or TRBD2 (5 bases each). Trimming removed 6 bases from V and 3 bases from J, with 12 bases in between. This CDR3 has 13 residues. Germline V gene lookup returns CDR1 KGHSH and CDR2 LQKENI.

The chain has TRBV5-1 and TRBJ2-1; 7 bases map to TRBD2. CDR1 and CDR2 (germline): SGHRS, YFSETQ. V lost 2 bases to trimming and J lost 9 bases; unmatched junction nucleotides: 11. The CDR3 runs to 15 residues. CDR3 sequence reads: CASSFKSAGVIEQFF. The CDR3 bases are TGCGCCAGCAGCTTCAAGTCGGCGGGAGTTATTGAGCAGTTCTTC. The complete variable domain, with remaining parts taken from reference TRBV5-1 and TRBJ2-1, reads KAGVTQTPRYLIKTRGQQVTLSCSPISGHRSVSWYQQTPGQGLQFLFEYFSETQRNKGNFPGRFSGRQFSNSRSEMNVSTLELGDSALYLCASSFKSAGVIEQFFGPGTRLTVL.